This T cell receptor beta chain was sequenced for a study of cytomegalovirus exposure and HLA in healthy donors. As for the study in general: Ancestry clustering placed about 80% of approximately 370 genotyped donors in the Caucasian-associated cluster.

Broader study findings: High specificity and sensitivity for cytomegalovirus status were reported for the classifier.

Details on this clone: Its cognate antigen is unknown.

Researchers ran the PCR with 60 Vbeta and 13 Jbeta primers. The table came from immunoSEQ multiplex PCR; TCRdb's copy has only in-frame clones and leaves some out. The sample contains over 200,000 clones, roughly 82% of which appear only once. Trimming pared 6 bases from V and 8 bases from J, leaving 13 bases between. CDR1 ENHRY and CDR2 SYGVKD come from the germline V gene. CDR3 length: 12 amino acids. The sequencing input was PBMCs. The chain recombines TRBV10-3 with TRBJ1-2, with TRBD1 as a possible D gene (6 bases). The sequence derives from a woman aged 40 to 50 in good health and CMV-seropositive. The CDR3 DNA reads TGTGCCATCAGGGGGACACTGGGAGGCTACACCTTC. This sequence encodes CAIRGTLGGYTF.